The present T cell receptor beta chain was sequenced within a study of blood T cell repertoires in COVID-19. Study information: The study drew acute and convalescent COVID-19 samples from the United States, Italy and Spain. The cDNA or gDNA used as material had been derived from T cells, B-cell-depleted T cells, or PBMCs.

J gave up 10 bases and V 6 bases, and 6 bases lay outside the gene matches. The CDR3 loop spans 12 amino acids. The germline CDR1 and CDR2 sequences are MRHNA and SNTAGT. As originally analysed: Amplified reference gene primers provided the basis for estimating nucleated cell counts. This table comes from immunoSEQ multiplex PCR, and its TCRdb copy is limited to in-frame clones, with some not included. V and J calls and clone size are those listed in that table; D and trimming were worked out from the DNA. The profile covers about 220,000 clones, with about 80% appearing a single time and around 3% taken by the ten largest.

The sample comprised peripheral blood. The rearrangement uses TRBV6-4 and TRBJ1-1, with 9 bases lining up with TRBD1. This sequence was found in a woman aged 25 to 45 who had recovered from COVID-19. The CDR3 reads CASRDRQGGAFF. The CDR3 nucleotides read TGTGCCAGCAGGGATAGACAGGGGGGAGCTTTCTTT.